Following are 9 T cell receptor beta chains from one sample sequenced in a study of shared clonotypes between healthy human individuals. The repertoire was sequenced with immunoSEQ multiplex PCR; TCRdb's copy has only in-frame clones and lacks some. Of millions of clones listed, about 92% are singletons. Naive-designated CD8 cells lacked CD45RO, were positively enriched for CCR7, and omitted terminally differentiated effector memory CD45RA+ cells. Sequenced sample: naive CD8+ T cells from PBMCs. Source of these receptors: a man aged 18 to 30 in good health. Some clones in this sample may be carry-over from other donors' samples.

This rearrangement joins TRBV2 to TRBJ2-1; D call uncertain. Trimming stripped 3 bases from V and 5 bases from J, with 14 bases between. This CDR3 is built from 15 residues. CDR1 is SNHLY, CDR2 FYNNEI, per germline. CDR3 amino acids: CASSDPSPRHNEQFF. The CDR3 DNA reads TGTGCCAGCAGTGATCCCAGCCCCCGCCACAATGAGCAGTTCTTC.

The chain links TRBV7-8 to TRBJ2-1; 9 positions match TRBD2. The V and J ends lost 2 bases and 9 bases, in that order; junction bases with no gene match: 11. In germline, CDR1 is SGHVS, CDR2 FQNEAQ. This CDR3 spans 16 amino acids. The CDR3 reads CASSLLVQREAGEQFF. The CDR3 bases are TGTGCCAGCAGCTTATTGGTCCAGCGGGAGGCTGGTGAGCAGTTCTTC.

This clone came up once. The chain couples TRBV7-9 to TRBJ2-7; the D gene could be TRBD1 or TRBD2 (5 bases each). V lost 5 bases and J lost 4, with 15 bases in between. The CDR3 is 14 residues long. Germline V gives CDR1 SEHNR, CDR2 FQNEAQ (reference sequence). Here the CDR3 reads CASSNTGTQYEQYF. The CDR3 DNA follows: TGTGCCAGCAGCAATACCGGGACCCAATACGAGCAGTACTTC.

The chain couples TRBV2 to TRBJ2-7; TRBD1 agrees at 9 bases. Trimming cost V 3 bases and J 3 bases; bases outside gene matches: 6. Per germline, CDR1 SNHLY and CDR2 FYNNEI. The CDR3 totals 15 residues. CDR3 sequence: CASSEGQGNVYEQYF. The CDR3 DNA is TGTGCCAGCAGTGAGGGACAGGGAAACGTCTACGAGCAGTACTTC.

Here the CDR3 DNA reads TGTGCCAGCAGCTCCCTAGCCGATGAGCAGTTCTTC. The encoded protein is CASSSLADEQFF. The J gene is TRBJ2-1, the V gene TRBV7-9; the D gene is possibly TRBD2 (5 bases). Germline lookup yields CDR1 SEHNR and CDR2 FQNEAQ (reference sequence). Trimming removed 4 bases at V and 8 bases at J, with 9 bases between. This CDR3 has 12 residues.

The chain carries TRBV19 and TRBJ2-2; perhaps TRBD1 as D (5 bases). V dropped 1 base and J dropped 1 base, with 7 bases sitting between them. The CDR3 contains 15 residues. CDR1 and CDR2 from the germline V gene are LNHDA and SQIVND (reference sequence). As DNA, the CDR3 is TGTGCCAGTAGTATAGGGCAGGGGAACACCGGGGAGCTGTTTTTT. This translates into CASSIGQGNTGELFF. Using reference TRBV19 and TRBJ2-2 for the parts outside the CDR3, the full variable domain is DGGITQSPKYLFRKEGQNVTLSCEQNLNHDAMYWYRQDPGQGLRLIYYSQIVNDFQKGDIAEGYSVSREKKESFPLTVTSAQKNPTAFYLCASSIGQGNTGELFFGEGSRLTVL.

In regard to this clone: Other DNA variants within this sample encode the same CDR3. The genes are TRBV10-3 and TRBJ2-7; D call uncertain. Germline lookup yields CDR1 ENHRY and CDR2 SYGVKD. Trimming left V 3 bases short and J 0 bases short, with 6 bases between. The CDR3 is made up of 13 amino acids. This CDR3 reads CAISEGGSYEQYF. DNA for the CDR3: TGTGCCATCAGTGAAGGCGGCTCCTACGAGCAGTACTTC.

The chain links TRBV7-9 to TRBJ2-5; TRBD1 might be the D (6 bases). V was cut by 3 bases and J by 1 base, with 12 bases left in between. Germline V gene sequence: CDR1 SEHNR, CDR2 FQNEAQ (reference sequence). The CDR3 consists of 15 residues. The DNA of the CDR3 is TGTGCCAGCAGCTTTAGACAGGCATCCCAAGAGACCCAGTACTTC. Its translation is CASSFRQASQETQYF.

This clone was counted only a few times. V and J are TRBV30 and TRBJ1-4; no firm D call. The V end was cut by 1 base, the J end by 8 bases, with 14 bases between. The CDR3 has 14 amino acids. Germline-derived CDR1 and CDR2 are GTSNPN and SVGIG (reference sequence). CDR3 residues: CAWSALEIGEKLFF. In DNA form, the CDR3 reads TGTGCCTGGAGTGCACTTGAGATCGGGGAAAAACTGTTTTTT.